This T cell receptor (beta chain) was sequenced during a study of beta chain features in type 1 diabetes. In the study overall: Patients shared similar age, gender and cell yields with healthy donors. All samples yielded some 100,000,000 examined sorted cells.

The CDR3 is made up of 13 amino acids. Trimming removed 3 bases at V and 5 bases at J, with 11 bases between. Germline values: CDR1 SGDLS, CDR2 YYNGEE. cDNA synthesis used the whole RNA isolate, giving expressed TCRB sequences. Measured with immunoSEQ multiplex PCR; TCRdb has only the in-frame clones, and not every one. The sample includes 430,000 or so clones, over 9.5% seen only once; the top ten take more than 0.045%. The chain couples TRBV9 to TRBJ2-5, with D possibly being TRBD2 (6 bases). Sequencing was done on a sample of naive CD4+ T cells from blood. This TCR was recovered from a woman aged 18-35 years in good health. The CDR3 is CASSAGGGETQYF. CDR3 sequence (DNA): TGTGCCAGCAGCGCCGGGGGTGGGGAGACCCAGTACTTC.